Each of the 6 T cell receptor beta chains below was sequenced from the same sample in a study of post-analysis software for immune sequencing data. Their cognate antigens are unknown. Findings and limits, study-wide: Among 5 or 6 TRBV segments more frequent in patients than controls were TRBV5-6, TRBV5-1 and TRBV20-1.

Incorporated into the TCR beta cDNA libraries were unique molecular identifiers, which served to reduce PCR and sequencing biases. TCRdb used MiXCR to reprocess the PCR reads, holding one entry per CDR3 protein. The data hold 250,000 to 300,000 distinct CDR3 sequences, with roughly a third observed a single time. The material sequenced was blood. These receptors were obtained from a girl aged 5 to 17 with multiple sclerosis.

This clonotype was counted ten times or more. V is TRBV20-1 and J is TRBJ2-1; D is perhaps TRBD2 (6 bases). Germline assignment: CDR1 DFQATT and CDR2 SNEGSKA (reference sequence). V lost 1 base to trimming and J lost 6 bases, with 13 bases between them. CDR3 length equals 14 residues. The CDR3 here is CSARVGGAGNEQFF. CDR3 nucleotide sequence: TGCAGTGCTAGAGTGGGAGGTGCCGGCAATGAGCAGTTCTTC.

The sample holds many counts of this clonotype. The chain uses TRBV21-1 and TRBJ2-5; no DNA check was done on the table's D call, TRBD1. TRBV21-1 is listed as a pseudogene. This CDR3 contains 14 residues. Here the CDR3 DNA reads TGTGCCAGCCGTCGGGGGGAGCTACAAGAGACCCAGTACTTC. It specifies CASRRGELQETQYF.

The chain is built from TRBV12-5 and TRBJ1-1, with D possibly being TRBD1 (6 bases). Trimming shortened V by 0 bases and J by 4 bases, and 6 bases separated the two germline ends. The CDR3 sequence is 13 residues long. Looked up from germline, CDR1 is LGHNT and CDR2 is FRNRAP. The CDR3 protein is CASGLVGGTEAFF. In DNA, the CDR3 is TGTGCTAGTGGTTTGGTAGGGGGCACTGAAGCTTTCTTT.

This clonotype was seen a few times. The chain joins TRBV27 to TRBJ2-2, with D possibly called TRBD1 or TRBD2 (6 bases each). There are 15 residues in the CDR3. CDR1 is MNHEY, CDR2 SMNVEV, per germline (reference sequence). The V end was cut by 3 bases, the J end by 3 bases, with 11 bases between. CDR3 nucleotides: TGTGCCAGCAGTTTCTCGGGGGCGTACACCGGGGAGCTGTTTTTT. This codes for CASSFSGAYTGELFF.

The chain carries TRBV5-6 and TRBJ2-3; TRBD2 agrees at 8 bases. This CDR3 has 16 residues. Per germline, CDR1 SGHDT and CDR2 YYEEEE. Germline trimming cut 1 base from V and 2 bases from J; bases unmatched to any gene: 6. As DNA, the CDR3 is TGTGCCAGCAGCTTGTTGTCGGGGGGGTACACAGATACGCAGTATTTT. Translating it yields CASSLLSGGYTDTQYF. Variable domain in full (rest from reference TRBV5-6 and TRBJ2-3): DAGVTQSPTHLIKTRGQQVTLRCSPKSGHDTVSWYQQALGQGPQFIFQYYEEEERQRGNFPDRFSGHQFPNYSSELNVNALLLGDSALYLCASSLLSGGYTDTQYFGPGTRLTVL.

With respect to this clonotype: This could be a read error, since a much larger clone is one nucleotide away. The genes are TRBV20-1 and TRBJ2-1, with 7 bases aligning to TRBD1. In germline, CDR1 is DFQATT, CDR2 SNEGSKA (reference sequence). CDR3 length equals 13 residues. V trimming: 6 bases; J trimming: 0 bases; junction bases outside the gene matches: 2. The CDR3 here is CSARGHSYNEQFF. The CDR3 DNA reads as TGCAGTGCAAGGGGGCACTCCTACAATGAGCAGTTCTTC.